The 19 T cell receptor beta chains listed next were all sequenced from one sample in a study of blood T cell repertoires in COVID-19 (dated by TCRdb to the early 2020s). Library creation used the immunoSEQ multiplex PCR assay. TCRdb retrieved this table from immuneACCESS and kept in-frame rearrangements only. Not all clones are present; in checked studies, unresolved V genes account for under half, and no reason is known for the remainder. The sample records approximately 210,000 clones, 80% to 90% of which are singletons. The top ten constitute about 15% of the sample. Sample: PBMCs or T cells enriched from blood (not recorded which). Receptor source: a woman between 45 and 65 years old with acute COVID-19.

This chain connects TRBV7-3 to TRBJ1-1; D gene uncertain. Trimming shortened V by 1 base and J by 1 base, and 7 bases separated the two germline ends. The CDR3 loop spans 14 amino acids. Germline CDR1 reads SGHTA; CDR2 reads FQGTGA. The CDR3 loop is CASSLNPWNTEAFF. The CDR3 DNA follows: TGTGCCAGCAGCTTAAATCCCTGGAACACTGAAGCTTTCTTT.

This clone was picked up a small number of times. J is TRBJ2-1 and V is TRBV3-1 (or the pseudogene TRBV3-2); maybe TRBD1 (5 bases). Looked up from germline, CDR1 is LGHDT and CDR2 is YNNKEL (reference sequence). The V end lost 1 base, the J end lost 12 bases, and 16 bases lay between the germline ends. This CDR3 comprises 14 residues. This CDR3 is CASSQAGQGLTQFF. The CDR3 bases are TGTGCCAGCAGCCAAGCCGGCCAGGGATTGACGCAGTTCTTC.

This clone was seen more than once but under ten times. The chain recombines TRBV5-1 with TRBJ1-3; TRBD1 agrees at 7 bases. Germline V gene sequence: CDR1 SGHRS, CDR2 YFSETQ. V lost 1 base to trimming and J lost 1 base; unmatched junction nucleotides: 8. The CDR3 has 17 amino acids. The CDR3 DNA sequence: TGCGCCAGCAGCTTGTTGGGACAGCCGGGATCTGGAAACACCATATATTTT. It codes for CASSLLGQPGSGNTIYF.

The CDR3 sequence is CASSKTRGANEKLFF. DNA of the CDR3: TGTGCCAGCAGCAAAACCAGGGGGGCGAATGAAAAACTGTTTTTT. The chain employs TRBV7-9 and TRBJ1-4; TRBD1 matches at 7 bases. The V segment lost 5 bases and the J segment 5 bases; nucleotides outside the gene matches: 8. The CDR3 has 15 amino acids. The germline gives CDR1 SEHNR, CDR2 FQNEAQ (reference sequence).

This clone was seen once. This sequence joins TRBV7-9 and TRBJ2-4, with 8 bases matching TRBD2. Per the germline V gene, CDR1 is SEHNR and CDR2 is FQNEAQ (reference sequence). The CDR3 length is 17 residues. Unmatched junction bases numbered 13, after V lost 3 bases and J lost 6 bases. The DNA of the CDR3 is TGTGCCAGCAGCTTGGGGACTAGTATAGGATTTGGAAACATTCAGTACTTC. Its protein is CASSLGTSIGFGNIQYF.

The chain employs TRBV4-2 and TRBJ2-7, with 9 bases matching TRBD2. The CDR3 has 15 amino acids. Trimming cost V 0 bases and J 2 bases; bases outside gene matches: 2. Germline lookup yields CDR1 LGHNA and CDR2 YNFKEQ. The CDR3 coding sequence is TGTGCCAGCAGCCAAGAGCTAGCGGGAACCTACGAGCAGTACTTC. The encoded protein is CASSQELAGTYEQYF.

The J gene is TRBJ2-7, the V gene TRBV19, with 8 nucleotides matching TRBD1. The CDR3 has 14 residues. V gave up 9 bases and J gave up 2 bases; unmatched junction bases: 9. Germline V CDR1 and CDR2: LNHDA, SQIVND (reference sequence). CDR3 in DNA: TGTGCCAGCCAACCCGGGACAGGAACCTACGAGCAGTACTTC. It yields the protein CASQPGTGTYEQYF.

The V and J genes are TRBV18 and TRBJ2-3, with 8 bases lining up with TRBD2. The CDR3 is 17 amino acids. Per germline, CDR1 KGHSH and CDR2 LQKENI. The junction had 10 bases not matched to a gene; V was cut back by 3 bases and J by 2 bases. CDR3 protein: CASSPLSPGGVTDTQYF. CDR3 nucleotides: TGTGCCAGCTCACCGTTGTCTCCGGGAGGGGTCACAGATACGCAGTATTTT. Drawing the rest from reference TRBV18 and TRBJ2-3, the complete variable domain is NAGVMQNPRHLVRRRGQEARLRCSPMKGHSHVYWYRQLPEEGLKFMVYLQKENIIDESGMPKERFSAEFPKEGPSILRIQQVVRGDSAAYFCASSPLSPGGVTDTQYFGPGTRLTVL.

The chain is built from TRBV10-3 and TRBJ1-2; 10 nucleotides agree with TRBD1. Trimming took 6 bases from V and 6 from J; bases not matched to a gene: 7. This CDR3 has 14 residues. Germline assignment: CDR1 ENHRY and CDR2 SYGVKD. This CDR3 reads CAISEGQGFHGYTF. The CDR3 nucleotides are TGTGCCATCAGCGAGGGACAGGGGTTCCATGGCTACACCTTC.

This clone has a handful of counts. J is TRBJ1-1 and V is TRBV19, with 8 bases fitting TRBD1. V was clipped by 4 bases and J by 6 bases; unmatched bases: 10. Germline V gene data show CDR1 as LNHDA and CDR2 as SQIVND (reference sequence). CDR3 length equals 15 residues. The CDR3 is CASSTTGGTGPEAFF. The CDR3 DNA reads as TGTGCCAGTAGTACCACAGGGGGTACGGGGCCTGAAGCTTTCTTT.

This sequence joins TRBV2 and TRBJ2-4; the match to TRBD1 covers 9 bases. There are 15 residues in the CDR3. V shed 1 base, J shed 7 bases, and the junction held 5 bases outside the gene matches. Germline CDR1 and CDR2: SNHLY and FYNNEI. The CDR3 reads CASSEEGTGNNIQYF. CDR3 DNA sequence: TGTGCCAGCAGTGAAGAAGGGACAGGGAATAACATTCAGTACTTC.

This chain links TRBV5-1 with TRBJ2-2; TRBD2 might be the D (7 bases). V lost 1 base and J lost 4, with 8 bases in between. Germline values: CDR1 SGHRS, CDR2 YFSETQ. CDR3 length: 14 residues. The CDR3 here is CASSLRGATGELFF. CDR3 sequence (DNA): TGCGCCAGCAGCTTGCGGGGGGCCACCGGGGAGCTGTTTTTT.

The rearrangement joins TRBV28 to TRBJ2-3; 8 bases line up with TRBD2. Germline loops: CDR1 MDHEN, CDR2 SYDVKM. Trimming cost V 6 bases and J 1 base; bases outside gene matches: 9. The CDR3 totals 16 residues. The CDR3 spells CASSSVSGIGTDTQYF. CDR3 DNA: TGTGCCAGCAGCTCCGTTAGCGGGATCGGCACAGATACGCAGTATTTT.

V and J are TRBV11-2 and TRBJ2-5; possible D gene TRBD2, 5 bases. V was pared by 5 bases and J by 5 bases, with 15 bases between. Germline lookup yields CDR1 SGHAT and CDR2 FQNNGV. There are 14 residues in the CDR3. The CDR3 nucleotides read TGTGCCAGCAGCCGGAATACTAGACTGGAGACCCAGTACTTC. It yields the protein CASSRNTRLETQYF.

V and J are TRBV5-1 and TRBJ2-1; D possibly corresponds to TRBD2 (7 bases). The ends were cut back, 7 bases at V and 1 base at J, with 15 bases in the middle. This CDR3 region has 15 residues. Germline-derived CDR1 and CDR2 are SGHRS and YFSETQ. CDR3 nucleotides: TGCGCCAGCCGATGGAGCGGGACATCCTACAATGAGCAGTTCTTC. This translates into CASRWSGTSYNEQFF.

The chain recombines TRBV19 with TRBJ1-5, with D maybe TRBD1 (5 bases). From germline, CDR1 is LNHDA and CDR2 SQIVND (reference sequence). The CDR3 spans 15 residues. V lost 1 base to trimming and J lost 0 bases, with 7 bases between them. The CDR3 DNA reads TGTGCCAGTAGTATAGGGGGGGATAGCAATCAGCCCCAGCATTTT. It translates to CASSIGGDSNQPQHF.

This clone was detected once. This sequence joins TRBV5-4 and TRBJ1-2; D is ambiguous. V was pared by 1 base and J by 10 bases, with 8 bases between. The germline gives CDR1 SGHNT, CDR2 YYREEE (reference sequence). The CDR3 contains 11 residues. The CDR3 nucleotides read TGTGCCAGCAGCTTGAGTCGGGACTACACCTTC. Its translation is CASSLSRDYTF.

The chain recombines TRBV20-1 with TRBJ2-3; possibly TRBD2 for D (5 bases). This CDR3 has 13 amino acids. V lost 3 bases to trimming and J lost 6 bases, with 13 bases between them. Looked up from germline, CDR1 is DFQATT and CDR2 is SNEGSKA (reference sequence). CDR3 coding DNA: TGCAGTGCTAGTTCAGTAAGAGGGGATACGCAGTATTTT. Its translation is CSASSVRGDTQYF.

The V gene is TRBV5-1, the J gene TRBJ1-6; D call uncertain. Germline CDR1 SGHRS, CDR2 YFSETQ. The CDR3 totals 16 residues. V was trimmed by 0 bases and J by 5 bases, leaving 12 bases between them. The CDR3: CASSLVEPRNNSPLHF. The CDR3 DNA reads as TGCGCCAGCAGCTTGGTAGAGCCCCGTAATAATTCACCCCTCCACTTT.